This record concerns one TCR beta chain sequence. V lost 1 base and J lost 7, with 8 bases in between. The CDR3 sequence is 13 residues long. The V gene's germline CDR1 is LNHDA and CDR2 SQIVND (reference sequence). These data originate in a study of blood T cell repertoires in COVID-19. Assay used: immunoSEQ multiplex PCR; TCRdb lists only in-frame clones, some missing. The table includes more than 200,000 clones, approximately 83% detected once. The rearrangement uses TRBV19 and TRBJ1-5; no definite D call. The sequenced sample was peripheral blood. The sequence was collected from a man at least 80 years old with acute or convalescent COVID-19. The CDR3 is CASSIVPGQPQHF. CDR3 coding DNA: TGTGCCAGTAGTATAGTTCCGGGACAGCCCCAGCATTTT.